This section outlines one TCR beta chain sequence together with its context. The sample holds other DNA sequences that translate to the same CDR3. This record belongs to a study of shared clonotypes between healthy human individuals. Among the donors, all were Caucasian adults who lived in Nashville, Tennessee. CDR1 is SEHNR, CDR2 FQNEAQ, per germline (reference sequence). V lost 2 bases and J 5 bases, leaving 9 bases between the germline ends. The CDR3 covers 13 residues. The authors distributed each subset's genomic DNA evenly over several immunoSEQ plates. Measured with immunoSEQ multiplex PCR; TCRdb has only the in-frame clones, and not every one. The sample holds roughly 500,000 clones, 79% seen once.

Sample: PBMCs. V usage is TRBV7-9 and J usage is TRBJ2-5, with D possibly TRBD2 on 6 matching bases. The source of this sequence is a woman in her thirties or forties in good health. Some clones in this sample may be carry-over from other donors' samples. The CDR3 nucleotides read TGTGCCAGCAGCTTATCACGGGGGGAGACCCAGTACTTC. Protein: CASSLSRGETQYF.